This record covers a single T cell receptor delta chain. Its binding antigen is unknown. No per-base quality is available; no much larger clone lies one base away. Thymic samples were depleted of alphabeta T cells, then CD3+ TCRVdelta1+ TCRVdelta2- thymocytes were FACS-sorted. A purity of roughly 96% to 99.6% was achieved for sorted Vdelta1+ thymocytes. Thymic specimens came from roughly eight paediatric patients undergoing corrective cardiac surgery, aged from about 5 days to 17 months. After the thymic tissue was dispersed, mononuclear cells were isolated using a Histopaque-1077 density gradient. The staining antibodies were anti-TCRVdelta1 clone TS8.2, anti-TCRVdelta2 clone B6, anti-CD3 clone HIT3a and anti-TCRalphabeta clone IP26. This entry comes from a study of Vδ1+ human thymocytes (dated by TCRdb to 2016 to 2018). Concerning the study at large: As a data resource, the study described the mRNA-level TRG and TRD CDR3 repertoires found in highly purified Vdelta1+ thymocytes taken from young children. The multiplex-based CDR3 amplicon strategy had previously been validated against 5'RACE-based CDR3 amplicon generation methods. Broad study findings and their caveats: Numerous TRG clonotypes were shared among donors (up to about 6.9x10^3), while TRD repertoires were essentially private (a maximum of about 100 shared). Because no clustering by age or sex was seen, donors were not stratified by age or sex in the analyses. Because unexpected Vdelta2 sequences could lead to misinterpretation of bulk repertoire data, the authors recommended using highly purified populations and validating at the single-cell level. Roughly a fifth of thymic TRD sequences were found to be Vdelta2 (and few were Vdelta3) despite high sort purity, in contrast to peripheral blood Vdelta1+ controls. Thymic TRG and TRD repertoires appeared highly polyclonal with Gaussian CDR3 length distributions, unlike oligoclonal peripheral blood repertoires.

V loses 3 bases at its end and J loses 5 bases; junction bases beyond the gene matches: 17. From its cysteine to its phenylalanine, the CDR3 spans 18 amino acids. Of the read, only the CDR3 DNA is kept; its 54 bases are in frame from base 1. In the germline V gene, CDR1 corresponds to TSWWSYY and CDR2 to QGS. RNA was extracted with the RNeasy mini kit and reverse transcribed using Superscript III. Multiplex PCR was used to generate CDR3 amplicons, with pooled V-gene forward primers and a constant-region reverse primer carrying Illumina adaptor overhangs. Amplicons were gel-purified, then indexed with Nextera index primers over about 8 extra PCR cycles and purified with AMPure XP beads. The libraries were sequenced on an Illumina MiSeq using paired-end 250 bp reads, dual indexing and an approximately 19% PhiX spike-in. From the authors' description of their analysis: FastQC was used to quality check the reads, while ea-utils fastq-join merged the TRG read pairs. IMGT/HighV-QUEST was used to annotate sequences, retaining only productive sequences with an unambiguous V-gene assignment, and each clonotype was defined by an identical CDR3 sequence. For downstream analysis, the tools were VDJtools 1.1.1, tcR 2.2.3, Treemap and vegan Shannon diversity in R 3.4.4. TCRdb called clones afresh from the public reads with CATT; identical DNA rows were later merged. The V and J calls were determined by TCRdb, not by the authors. The table for this sample lists more than 25,000 delta-chain clones; 7.4% of them were counted only once. The top ten clonotypes cover 0.85% to 1% of the sample.

This receptor was identified in a girl under three years old who had congenital heart surgery. Sequencing was performed on Vdelta1+ gamma-delta thymocytes from the thymus. The meaning of the sample's cell subset or site label: FACS-sorted CD3+ TCRalphabeta- TCRVdelta1+ TCRVdelta2- thymocytes. The V and J genes are TRDV1 and TRDJ1; the central 8 bases match TRDD3. The CDR3 region: CALGDSLRGDGGLDKLIF. The nucleotide sequence is given as TGTGCTCTTGGGGACTCGCTCCGAGGCGATGGGGGATTAGATAAACTCATCTTT.